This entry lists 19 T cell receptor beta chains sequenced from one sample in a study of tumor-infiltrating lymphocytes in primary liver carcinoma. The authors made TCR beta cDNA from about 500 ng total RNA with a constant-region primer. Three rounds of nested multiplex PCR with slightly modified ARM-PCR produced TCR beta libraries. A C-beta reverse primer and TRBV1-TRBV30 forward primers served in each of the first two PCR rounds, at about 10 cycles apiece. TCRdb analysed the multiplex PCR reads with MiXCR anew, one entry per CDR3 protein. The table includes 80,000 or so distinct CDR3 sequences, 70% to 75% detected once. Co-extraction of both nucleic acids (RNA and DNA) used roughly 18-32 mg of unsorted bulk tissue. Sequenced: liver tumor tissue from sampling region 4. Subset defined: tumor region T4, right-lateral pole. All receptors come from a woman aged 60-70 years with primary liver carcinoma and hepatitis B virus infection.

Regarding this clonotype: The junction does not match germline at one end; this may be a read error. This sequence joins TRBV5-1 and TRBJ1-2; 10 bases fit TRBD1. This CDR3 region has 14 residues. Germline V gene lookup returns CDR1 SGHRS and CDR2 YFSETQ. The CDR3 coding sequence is TGCGTCAGCAGCTGGGCCGGGACAGGGGATGGCTACACCTTC. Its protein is CVSSWAGTGDGYTF.

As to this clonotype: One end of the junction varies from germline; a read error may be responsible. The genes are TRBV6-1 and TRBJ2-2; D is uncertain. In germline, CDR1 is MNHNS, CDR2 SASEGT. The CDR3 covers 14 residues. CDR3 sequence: CANSELFSRGELFF. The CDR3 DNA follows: TGTGCCAACAGTGAACTGTTCTCGAGGGGGGAGCTGTTTTTT.

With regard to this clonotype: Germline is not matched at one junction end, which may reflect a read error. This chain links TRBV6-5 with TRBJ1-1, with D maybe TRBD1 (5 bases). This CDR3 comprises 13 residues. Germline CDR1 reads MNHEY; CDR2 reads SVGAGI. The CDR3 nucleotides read TGTGTCAGCGGAAAGGCAGGGTGGCCTGAAGCTTTCTTT. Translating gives CVSGKAGWPEAFF.

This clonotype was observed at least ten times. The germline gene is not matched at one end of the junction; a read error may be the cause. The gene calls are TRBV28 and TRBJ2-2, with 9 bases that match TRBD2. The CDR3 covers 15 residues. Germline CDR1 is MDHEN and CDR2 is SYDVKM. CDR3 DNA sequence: TGTGCCAGCACACTGGGGGCGGGAGGGACCGTGGAGCTGTTTTTT. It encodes CASTLGAGGTVELFF.

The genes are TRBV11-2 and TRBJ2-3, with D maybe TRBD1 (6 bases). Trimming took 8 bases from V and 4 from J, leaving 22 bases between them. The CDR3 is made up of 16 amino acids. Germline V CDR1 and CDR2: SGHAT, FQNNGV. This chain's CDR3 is CASGNQGTFLSDTQYF. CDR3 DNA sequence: TGTGCCAGCGGCAACCAGGGGACATTCTTGTCAGATACGCAGTATTTT.

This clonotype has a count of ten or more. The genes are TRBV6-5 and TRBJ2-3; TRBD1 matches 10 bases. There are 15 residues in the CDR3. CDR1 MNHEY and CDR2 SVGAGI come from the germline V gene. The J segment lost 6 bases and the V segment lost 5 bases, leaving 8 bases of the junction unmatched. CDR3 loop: CASSSPTGGRDTQYF. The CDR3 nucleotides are TGTGCCAGCAGTAGCCCGACAGGGGGCAGGGATACGCAGTATTTT.

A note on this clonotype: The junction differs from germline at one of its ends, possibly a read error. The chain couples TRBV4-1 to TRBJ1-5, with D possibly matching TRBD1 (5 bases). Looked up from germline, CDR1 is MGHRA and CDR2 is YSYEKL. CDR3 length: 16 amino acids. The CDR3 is CGSSQMGGKSNQPQHF. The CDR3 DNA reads TGCGGCAGCAGCCAAATGGGGGGGAAGTCCAATCAGCCCCAGCATTTT.

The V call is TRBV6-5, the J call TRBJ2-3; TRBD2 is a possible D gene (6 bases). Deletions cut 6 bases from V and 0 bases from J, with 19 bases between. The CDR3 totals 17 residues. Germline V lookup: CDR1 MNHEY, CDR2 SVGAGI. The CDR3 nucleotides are TGTGCCAGCAGCCGTCTAGCGCCGAGTGGGAGCACAGATACGCAGTATTTT. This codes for CASSRLAPSGSTDTQYF.

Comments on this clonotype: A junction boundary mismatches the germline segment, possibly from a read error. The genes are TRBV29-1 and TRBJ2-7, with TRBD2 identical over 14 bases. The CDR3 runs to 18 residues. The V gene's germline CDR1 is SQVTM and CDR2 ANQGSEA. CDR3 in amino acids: CNVEAPETSGRAACEQYF. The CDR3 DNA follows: TGCAACGTTGAAGCCCCCGAGACTAGCGGGAGGGCTGCATGCGAGCAGTACTTC.

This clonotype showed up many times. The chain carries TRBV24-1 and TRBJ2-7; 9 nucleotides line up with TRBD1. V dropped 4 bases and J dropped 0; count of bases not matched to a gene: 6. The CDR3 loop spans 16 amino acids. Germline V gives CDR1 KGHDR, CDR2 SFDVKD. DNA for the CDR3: TGTGCCACCAGTGACACTGGACAGGGGAGCTCCTACGAGCAGTACTTC. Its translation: CATSDTGQGSSYEQYF.

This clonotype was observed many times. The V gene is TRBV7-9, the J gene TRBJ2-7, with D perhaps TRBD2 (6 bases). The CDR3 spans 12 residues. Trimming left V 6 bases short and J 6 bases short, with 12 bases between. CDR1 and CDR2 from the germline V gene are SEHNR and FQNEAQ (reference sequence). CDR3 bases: TGTGCCAGCAGATCAGCGGGCGTCGAGCAGTACTTC. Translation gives CASRSAGVEQYF.

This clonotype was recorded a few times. The CDR3 nucleotides read TGTGCCAGAGGCACCCCCACTAGCGGGAGTTTGTTTGATGAGCAGTTCTTC. This gives the protein CARGTPTSGSLFDEQFF. This sequence joins TRBV5-4 and TRBJ2-1, with TRBD2 identical over 11 bases. Germline V gene data show CDR1 as SGHNT and CDR2 as YYREEE (reference sequence). Trimming took 8 bases from V and 8 from J; bases not matched to a gene: 18. The CDR3 has 17 amino acids.

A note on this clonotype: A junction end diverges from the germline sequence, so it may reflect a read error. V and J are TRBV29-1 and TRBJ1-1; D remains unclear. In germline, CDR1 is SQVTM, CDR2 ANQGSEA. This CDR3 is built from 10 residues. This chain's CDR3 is CSGLNIEAFF. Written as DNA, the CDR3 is TGCAGCGGATTGAACATTGAAGCCTTCTTT. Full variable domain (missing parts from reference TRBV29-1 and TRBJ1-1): SAVISQKPSRDICQRGTSLTIQCQVDSQVTMMFWYRQQPGQSLTLIATANQGSEATYESGFVIDKFPISRPNLTFSTLTVSNMSPEDSSIYLCSGLNIEAFFGQGTRLTVV.

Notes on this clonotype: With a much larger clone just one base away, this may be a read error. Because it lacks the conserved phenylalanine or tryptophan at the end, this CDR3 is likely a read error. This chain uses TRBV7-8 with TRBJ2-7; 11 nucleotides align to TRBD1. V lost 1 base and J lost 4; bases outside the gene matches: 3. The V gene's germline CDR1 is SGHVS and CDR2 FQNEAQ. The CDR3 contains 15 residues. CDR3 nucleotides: TGTGCCAGCAGCTTAGTGGGGACAGGGGGTTACGAGCAGTACCTC. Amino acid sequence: CASSLVGTGGYEQYL.

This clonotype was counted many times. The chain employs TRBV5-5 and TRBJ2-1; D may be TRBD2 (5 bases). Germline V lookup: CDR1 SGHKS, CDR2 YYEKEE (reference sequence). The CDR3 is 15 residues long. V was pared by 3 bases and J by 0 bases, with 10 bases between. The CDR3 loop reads CASSSGWSSYNEQFF. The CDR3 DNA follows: TGTGCCAGCAGCTCGGGGTGGAGCTCCTACAATGAGCAGTTCTTC.

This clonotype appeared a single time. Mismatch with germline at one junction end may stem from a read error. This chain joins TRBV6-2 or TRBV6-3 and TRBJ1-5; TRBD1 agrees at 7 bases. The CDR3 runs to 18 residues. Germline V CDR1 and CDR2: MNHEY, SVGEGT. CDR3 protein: CASSYTGGDSPLNPPQHF. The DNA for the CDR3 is TGTGCCAGCAGTTACACGGGGGGGGACAGCCCCCTCAATCCGCCCCAGCATTTT.

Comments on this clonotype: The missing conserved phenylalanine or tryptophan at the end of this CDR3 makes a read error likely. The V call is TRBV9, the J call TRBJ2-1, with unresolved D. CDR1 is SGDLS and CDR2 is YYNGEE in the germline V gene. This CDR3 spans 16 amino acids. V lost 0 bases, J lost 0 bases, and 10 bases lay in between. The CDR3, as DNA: TGTGCCAGCAGCGTAGCTACTTCTAGCTCCTACAATGAGCAGTTCTTA. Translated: CASSVATSSSYNEQFL.

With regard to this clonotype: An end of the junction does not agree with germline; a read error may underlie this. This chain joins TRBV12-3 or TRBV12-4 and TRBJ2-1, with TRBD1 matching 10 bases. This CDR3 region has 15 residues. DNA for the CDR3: TGTGCCAGCGGACGGACAGGGGGGGCCTACAATGAGCATTTCTTC. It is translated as CASGRTGGAYNEHFF.

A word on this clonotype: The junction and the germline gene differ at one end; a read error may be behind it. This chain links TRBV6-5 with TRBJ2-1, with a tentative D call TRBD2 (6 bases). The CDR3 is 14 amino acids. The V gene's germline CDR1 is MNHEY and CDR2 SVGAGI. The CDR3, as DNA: TGTGCCAGCAGTTACGGACTGGAGGGGAATGAGCAGTTCTTT. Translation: CASSYGLEGNEQFF.